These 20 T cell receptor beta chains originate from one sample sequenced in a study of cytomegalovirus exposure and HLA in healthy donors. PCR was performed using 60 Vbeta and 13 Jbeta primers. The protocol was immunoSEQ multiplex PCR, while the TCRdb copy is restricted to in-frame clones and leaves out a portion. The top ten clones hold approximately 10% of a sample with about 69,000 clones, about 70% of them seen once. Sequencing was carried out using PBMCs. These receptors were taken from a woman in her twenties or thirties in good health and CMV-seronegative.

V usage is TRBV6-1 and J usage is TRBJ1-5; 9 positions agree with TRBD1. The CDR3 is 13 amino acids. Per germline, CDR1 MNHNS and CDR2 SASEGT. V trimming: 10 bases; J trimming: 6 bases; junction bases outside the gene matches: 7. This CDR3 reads CAIGQGLSQPQHF. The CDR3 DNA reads TGTGCCATAGGACAGGGGTTGAGTCAGCCCCAGCATTTT.

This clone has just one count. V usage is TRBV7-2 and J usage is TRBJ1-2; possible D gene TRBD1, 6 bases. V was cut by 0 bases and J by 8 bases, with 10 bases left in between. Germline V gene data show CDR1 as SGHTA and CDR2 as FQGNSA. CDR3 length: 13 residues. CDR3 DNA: TGTGCCAGCAGCTTAGCAGGGGGAGAAGGCTACACCTTC. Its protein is CASSLAGGEGYTF.

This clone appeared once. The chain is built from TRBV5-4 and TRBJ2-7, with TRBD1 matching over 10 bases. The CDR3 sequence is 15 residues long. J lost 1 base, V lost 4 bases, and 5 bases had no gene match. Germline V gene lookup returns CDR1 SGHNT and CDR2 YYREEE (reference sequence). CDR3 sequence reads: CASSPQGQGSYEQYF. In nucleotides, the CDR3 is TGTGCCAGCAGCCCCCAGGGACAGGGGTCCTACGAGCAGTACTTC.

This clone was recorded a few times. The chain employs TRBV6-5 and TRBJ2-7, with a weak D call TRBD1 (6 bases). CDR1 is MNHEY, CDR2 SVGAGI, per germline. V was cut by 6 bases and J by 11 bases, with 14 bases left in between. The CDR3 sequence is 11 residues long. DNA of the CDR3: TGTGCCAGCAGCAACCCTAGACAGGAGTACTTC. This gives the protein CASSNPRQEYF.

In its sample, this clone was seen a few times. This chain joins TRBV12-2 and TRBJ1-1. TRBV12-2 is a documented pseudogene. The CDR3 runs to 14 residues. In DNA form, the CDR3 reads TGTGCAAGTCGCCCCCCCGGCGGGCAGGCTGAAGCTTTCTTT. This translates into CASRPPGGQAEAFF.

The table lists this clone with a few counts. The CDR3 region is CASRPRSSYNSPLHF. CDR3 coding DNA: TGTGCCAGCAGACCACGGAGCTCCTATAATTCACCCCTCCACTTT. The genes are TRBV27 and TRBJ1-6; D is ambiguous. CDR3 length: 15 amino acids. Germline assignment: CDR1 MNHEY and CDR2 SMNVEV (reference sequence). Between the trimmed V and J ends, which lost 6 bases and 0 bases, there was a span of 9 bases.

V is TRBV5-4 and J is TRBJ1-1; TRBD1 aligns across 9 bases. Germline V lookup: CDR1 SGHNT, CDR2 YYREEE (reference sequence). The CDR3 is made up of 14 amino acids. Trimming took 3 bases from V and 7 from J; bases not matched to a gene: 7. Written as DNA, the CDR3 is TGTGCCAGCAGCTCAAGGACAGGGGAGCTTGAAGCTTTCTTT. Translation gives CASSSRTGELEAFF.

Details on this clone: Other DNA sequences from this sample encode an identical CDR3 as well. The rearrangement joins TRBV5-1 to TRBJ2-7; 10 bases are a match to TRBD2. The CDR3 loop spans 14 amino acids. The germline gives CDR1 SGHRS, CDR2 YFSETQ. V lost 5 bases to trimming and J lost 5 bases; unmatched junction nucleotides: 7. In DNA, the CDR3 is TGCGCCAGCAGTTCAGCGGGGGGGTATCACGAGCAGTACTTC. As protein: CASSSAGGYHEQYF.

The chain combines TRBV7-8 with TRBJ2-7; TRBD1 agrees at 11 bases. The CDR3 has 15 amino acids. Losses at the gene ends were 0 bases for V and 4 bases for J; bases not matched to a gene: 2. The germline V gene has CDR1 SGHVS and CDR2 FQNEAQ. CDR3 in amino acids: CASSLAGTGGYEQYF. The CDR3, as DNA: TGTGCCAGCAGCTTAGCGGGGACAGGGGGTTACGAGCAGTACTTC.

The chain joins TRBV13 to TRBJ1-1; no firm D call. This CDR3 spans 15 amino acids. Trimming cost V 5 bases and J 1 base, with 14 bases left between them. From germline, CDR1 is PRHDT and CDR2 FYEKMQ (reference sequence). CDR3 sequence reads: CASSHGEQPNTEAFF. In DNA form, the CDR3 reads TGTGCCAGCAGCCACGGGGAACAGCCGAACACTGAAGCTTTCTTT. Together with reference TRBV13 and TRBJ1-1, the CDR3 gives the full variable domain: AAGVIQSPRHLIKEKRETATLKCYPIPRHDTVYWYQQGPGQDPQFLISFYEKMQSDKGSIPDRFSAQQFSDYHSELNMSSLELGDSALYFCASSHGEQPNTEAFFGQGTRLTVV.

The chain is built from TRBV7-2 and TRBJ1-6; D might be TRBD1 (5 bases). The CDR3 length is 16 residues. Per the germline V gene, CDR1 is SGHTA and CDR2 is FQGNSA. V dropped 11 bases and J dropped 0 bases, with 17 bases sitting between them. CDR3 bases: TGTGCCCTCCGCTTGCAGGGCAGCTCCTATAATTCACCCCTCCACTTT. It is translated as CALRLQGSSYNSPLHF.

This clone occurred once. In DNA form, the CDR3 reads TGTGCCAGCAGTGAAGCGGGCAAGGACTATGGCTACACCTTC. Protein product: CASSEAGKDYGYTF. The chain recombines TRBV25-1 with TRBJ1-2; D remains unclear. Trimming stripped 2 bases from V and 3 bases from J, with 10 bases between. From germline, CDR1 is MGHDK and CDR2 SYGVNS. The CDR3 extends over 14 amino acids.

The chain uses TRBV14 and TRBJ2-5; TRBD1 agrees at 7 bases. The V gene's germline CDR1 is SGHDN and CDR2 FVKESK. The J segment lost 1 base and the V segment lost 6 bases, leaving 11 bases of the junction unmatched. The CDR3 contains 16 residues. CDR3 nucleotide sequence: TGTGCCAGCAGTCAGAAGACAGGGTCTCTCCAAGAGACCCAGTACTTC. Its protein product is CASSQKTGSLQETQYF.

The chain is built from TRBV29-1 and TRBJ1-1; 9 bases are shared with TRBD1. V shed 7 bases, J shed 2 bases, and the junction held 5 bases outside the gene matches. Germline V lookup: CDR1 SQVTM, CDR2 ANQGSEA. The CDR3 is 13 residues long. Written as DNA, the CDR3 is TGCAGCGCCGACAGGGGGGGAAACACTGAAGCTTTCTTT. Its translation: CSADRGGNTEAFF.

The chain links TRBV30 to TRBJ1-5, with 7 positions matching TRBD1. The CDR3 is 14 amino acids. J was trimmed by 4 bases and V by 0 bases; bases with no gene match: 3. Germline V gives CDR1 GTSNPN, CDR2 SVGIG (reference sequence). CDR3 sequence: CAWSVGQENQPQHF. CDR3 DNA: TGTGCCTGGAGTGTCGGACAGGAAAATCAGCCCCAGCATTTT. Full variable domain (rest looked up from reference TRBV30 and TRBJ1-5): SQTIHQWPATLVQPVGSPLSLECTVEGTSNPNLYWYRQAAGRGLQLLFYSVGIGQISSEVPQNLSASRPQDRQFILSSKKLLLSDSGFYLCAWSVGQENQPQHFGDGTRLSIL.

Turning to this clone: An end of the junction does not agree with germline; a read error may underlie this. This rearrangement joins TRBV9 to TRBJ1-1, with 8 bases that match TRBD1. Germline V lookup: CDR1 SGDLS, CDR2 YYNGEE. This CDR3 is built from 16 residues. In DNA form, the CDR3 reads TGTGCCAGCGGCGTCCTACAGGGGGGGTATAGAACTGAAGCTTTCTTT. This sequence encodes CASGVLQGGYRTEAFF.

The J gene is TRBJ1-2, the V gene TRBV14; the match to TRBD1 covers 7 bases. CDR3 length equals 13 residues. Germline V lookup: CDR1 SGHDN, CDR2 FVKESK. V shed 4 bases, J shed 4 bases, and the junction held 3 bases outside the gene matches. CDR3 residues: CASSRGQLYGYTF. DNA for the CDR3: TGTGCCAGCAGCCGGGGACAGCTCTATGGCTACACCTTC. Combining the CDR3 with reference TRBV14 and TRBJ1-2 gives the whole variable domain EAGVTQFPSHSVIEKGQTVTLRCDPISGHDNLYWYRRVMGKEIKFLLHFVKESKQDESGMPNNRFLAERTGGTYSTLKVQPAELEDSGVYFCASSRGQLYGYTFGSGTRLTVV.

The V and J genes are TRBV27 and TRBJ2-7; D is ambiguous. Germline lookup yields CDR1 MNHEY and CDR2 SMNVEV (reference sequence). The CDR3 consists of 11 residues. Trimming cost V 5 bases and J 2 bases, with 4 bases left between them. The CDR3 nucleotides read TGTGCCAGCAGTGGCACCTACGAGCAGTACTTC. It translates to CASSGTYEQYF.

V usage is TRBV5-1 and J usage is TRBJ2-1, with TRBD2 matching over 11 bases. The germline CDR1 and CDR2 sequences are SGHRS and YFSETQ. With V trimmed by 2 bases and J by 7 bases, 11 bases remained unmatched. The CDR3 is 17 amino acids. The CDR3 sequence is CASSLLAGGQGGNEQFF. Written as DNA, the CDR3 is TGCGCCAGCAGCTTATTAGCGGGGGGGCAAGGTGGTAATGAGCAGTTCTTC.

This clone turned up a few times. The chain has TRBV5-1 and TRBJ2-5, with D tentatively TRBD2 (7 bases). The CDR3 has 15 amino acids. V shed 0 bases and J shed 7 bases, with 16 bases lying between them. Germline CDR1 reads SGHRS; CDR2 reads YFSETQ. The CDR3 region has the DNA TGCGCCAGCAGCTTGGAGGGGGGGGCGCAGGTGACCCAGTACTTC. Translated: CASSLEGGAQVTQYF.